Sequencing of this T cell receptor beta chain was carried out in a study of cytomegalovirus exposure and HLA in healthy donors. General observations from the study: A previous analysis found most TCR beta V segments productive roughly 87% or roughly 30% of the time.

In the PCR, 60 Vbeta and 13 Jbeta primers were used. Clones were read by immunoSEQ multiplex PCR, and TCRdb kept only the in-frame ones, dropping some. The sample includes around 260,000 clones, under 90% of them seen just once. In regard to this clone: Antigen: not known.

Sequenced sample: PBMCs. This TCR was sampled from a girl aged 2-10 years in good health and CMV-seronegative.

CDR3 coding DNA: TGTGCCAGCAGCTTAGGCGGGAGGACCGGGGAGCTGTTTTTT. Translation: CASSLGGRTGELFF. V usage is TRBV7-3 and J usage is TRBJ2-2, with TRBD2 matching 8 bases. The CDR3 loop spans 14 amino acids. In germline, CDR1 is SGHTA, CDR2 FQGTGA. Trimming at V came to 2 bases and at J to 5 bases, leaving 1 base not matched to a gene.